This is a list of T cell receptor beta chains from one sample in a study of radiotherapy plus CTLA-4 blockade in lung cancer. Clones were read by immunoSEQ multiplex PCR, and TCRdb kept only the in-frame ones, dropping some. The sample holds roughly 32,000 clones; roughly 70% are singletons and the top ten take under 4.5%. Sequencing was performed on peripheral blood, taken from a patient treated with radiotherapy plus ipilimumab. These receptors came from a human donor with non-small cell lung cancer who had stable disease on radiotherapy plus ipilimumab. Each CDR3 is given with its conserved first and last residue. Fields, in order: V gene, D gene, clone size, J gene, CDR3 length, CDR3 protein, CDR3 DNA. The D gene is left open where the match is weak. The size field is filled for only some rows; it gives once, few, many or a size class.

>TRBV7-9|NA|few|TRBJ1-1|15
CASNPSIHRNTEAFF
TGTGCCAGCAACCCATCGATCCACAGGAACACTGAAGCTTTCTTT
>TRBV28|NA|NA|TRBJ1-1|15
CASSLMGTMNTEAFF
TGTGCCAGCAGTTTAATGGGCACCATGAACACTGAAGCTTTCTTT
>TRBV18|NA|NA|TRBJ1-3|14
CASSTGGTGNTIYF
TGTGCCAGCTCTACGGGGGGTACTGGAAACACCATATATTTT
>TRBV20-1|NA|NA|TRBJ2-1|11
CSARDPPEQFF
TGCAGTGCTAGAGATCCCCCAGAGCAGTTCTTC
>TRBV21-1|NA|NA|TRBJ1-1|16
CASSKEVLQGAPEAFF
TGTGCCAGCAGCAAAGAGGTCCTACAGGGGGCTCCTGAAGCTTTCTTT
>TRBV10-3|TRBD2|NA|TRBJ2-5|15
CATPGLVPRQETQYF
TGTGCCACACCGGGACTAGTCCCAAGACAAGAGACCCAGTACTTC
>TRBV6-1|NA|once|TRBJ1-2|15
CASSEQGRYNYGYTF
TGTGCCAGCAGTGAACAGGGGCGTTATAACTATGGCTACACCTTC
>TRBV11-2|NA|NA|TRBJ2-7|17
CASSLDLAAGSNYEQYF
TGTGCCAGCAGCTTAGATCTTGCAGCCGGAAGTAATTACGAGCAGTACTTC
>TRBV6-5|TRBD1|few|TRBJ2-1|14
CASSMGQPNNEQFF
TGTGCCAGCAGTATGGGACAGCCTAACAATGAGCAGTTCTTC
>TRBV4-3|NA|NA|TRBJ1-2|14
CASSQDRVNYGYTF
TGCGCCAGCAGCCAAGATCGGGTTAACTATGGCTACACCTTC
>TRBV5-8|TRBD1|NA|TRBJ2-5|13
CASMGDRGIEQYF
TGTGCCAGCATGGGAGACAGGGGAATAGAGCAGTACTTC